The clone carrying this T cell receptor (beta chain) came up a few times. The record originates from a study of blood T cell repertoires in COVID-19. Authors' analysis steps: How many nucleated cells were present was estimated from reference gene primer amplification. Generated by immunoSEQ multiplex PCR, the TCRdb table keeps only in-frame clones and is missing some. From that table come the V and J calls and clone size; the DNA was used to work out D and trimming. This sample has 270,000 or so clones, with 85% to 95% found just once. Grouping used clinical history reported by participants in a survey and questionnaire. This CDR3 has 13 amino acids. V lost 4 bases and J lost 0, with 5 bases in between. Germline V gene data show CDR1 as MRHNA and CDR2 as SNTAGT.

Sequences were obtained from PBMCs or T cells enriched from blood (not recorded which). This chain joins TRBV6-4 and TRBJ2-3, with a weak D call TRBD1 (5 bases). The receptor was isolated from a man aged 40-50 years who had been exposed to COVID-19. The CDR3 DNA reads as TGTGCCAGCAGTGCAGGGAGCACAGATACGCAGTATTTT. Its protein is CASSAGSTDTQYF.